One T cell receptor beta chain is described in this entry. Its target is not known. This specimen comes from a study of CD8 T cells in Susac syndrome. Background on the study: Among the Susac syndrome patients sequenced, about 6 had active disease and about eight were in remission.

Study-wide results and caveats: By the study's own acknowledgment, its TCR sequencing and HLA analysis included relatively few individuals.

It was with random hexamers that about 0.45 to 1 ug RNA was reverse transcribed. One entry per CDR3 protein, called by TCRdb with MiXCR from the immunoSEQ multiplex PCR reads. The sample gives 210,000 or so distinct CDR3 sequences, 94% of which show up once; 0.15% is in the top ten. V lost 6 bases and J lost 1, with 11 bases in between. CDR1 and CDR2 from the germline V gene are MNHNS and SASEGT. This CDR3 spans 14 amino acids. The chain has TRBV6-1 and TRBJ2-3, with D possibly called TRBD1 or TRBD2 (5 bases each). The sequenced material came from CD4+ T cells from PBMCs. The sequence derives from a human donor with Susac syndrome. CDR3 coding DNA: TGTGCCAGCAGAACAGTGGGGGGCACAGATACGCAGTATTTT. Encoded protein: CASRTVGGTDTQYF.